Following are 19 T cell receptor beta chains from one sample sequenced in a study of cytomegalovirus exposure and HLA in healthy donors. PCR used 60 Vbeta primers and 13 Jbeta primers. The repertoire was sequenced with immunoSEQ multiplex PCR; TCRdb's copy has only in-frame clones and lacks some. The ten most abundant clones cover 2% to 2.5% of a sample with 110,000 to 150,000 clones. What was sequenced was PBMCs. Receptors were obtained from a woman aged 18 to 35 in good health and CMV-seronegative.

Points on this clone: Its ends do not fully match the called genes, so a read error is possible. The V gene is TRBV30, the J gene TRBJ2-1; D perhaps matches TRBD2 (6 bases). The CDR3 has 13 amino acids. Germline values: CDR1 GTSNPN, CDR2 SVGIG (reference sequence). Written as DNA, the CDR3 is TGTGCCTGGGGTGTAGGCGGGAACAATGAGCAGTTCTTC. Translated, it gives CAWGVGGNNEQFF.

The rearrangement links TRBV25-1 to TRBJ2-1, with D maybe TRBD1 (5 bases). Germline V CDR1 and CDR2: MGHDK, SYGVNS. The V gene lost 2 bases and the J gene lost 1 base, with 18 bases spanning the gap. This CDR3 region has 18 residues. CDR3 region: CASSETSYTGISYNEQFF. In DNA, the CDR3 is TGTGCCAGCAGTGAAACATCTTACACAGGAATTTCCTACAATGAGCAGTTCTTC.

This CDR3 reads CAWSVGGWDGYTF. The CDR3 nucleotides are TGTGCCTGGAGTGTAGGGGGATGGGATGGCTACACCTTC. V usage is TRBV30 and J usage is TRBJ1-2, with D tentatively TRBD1 (6 bases). The ends were cut back, 0 bases at V and 6 bases at J, with 11 bases in the middle. The CDR3 length is 13 residues. Germline-derived CDR1 and CDR2 are GTSNPN and SVGIG (reference sequence).

This chain links TRBV6-1 with TRBJ2-3; a weak D match, TRBD2 (5 bases). V lost 7 bases to trimming and J lost 4 bases, with 12 bases between them. The germline V gene encodes CDR1 MNHNS and CDR2 SASEGT. This CDR3 is built from 13 residues. In nucleotides, the CDR3 is TGTGCCAGCACTGTCGGGAACCCAGATACGCAGTATTTT. It is translated as CASTVGNPDTQYF.

The chain has TRBV27 and TRBJ2-1; 7 bases map to TRBD1. This CDR3 region has 17 residues. CDR1 and CDR2 from the germline V gene are MNHEY and SMNVEV (reference sequence). The V and J ends lost 3 bases and 5 bases, in that order; junction bases with no gene match: 13. The CDR3 reads CASSFTSRGQRNNEQFF. The CDR3 nucleotides read TGTGCCAGCAGTTTTACCTCCCGGGGACAGAGGAACAATGAGCAGTTCTTC.

V gene TRBV27 combines with J gene TRBJ2-7; 7 nucleotides agree with TRBD1. The CDR3 runs 15 residues. From germline, CDR1 is MNHEY and CDR2 SMNVEV (reference sequence). Germline trimming cut 5 bases from V and 3 bases from J; bases unmatched to any gene: 10. The CDR3 DNA reads as TGTGCCAGCAGTGCGACTCCCACAGGGGTCTACGAGCAGTACTTC. This translates into CASSATPTGVYEQYF.

This chain joins TRBV19 and TRBJ1-5; 8 nucleotides align to TRBD1. V lost 6 bases, J lost 5 bases, and 12 bases stayed unmatched. Germline CDR1 LNHDA, CDR2 SQIVND (reference sequence). This CDR3 has 16 residues. The chain's CDR3 is CASRSDGTGWDQPQHF. The CDR3 nucleotides read TGTGCCAGTAGATCCGATGGGACAGGCTGGGATCAGCCCCAGCATTTT.

The chain couples TRBV2 to TRBJ2-1; perhaps TRBD2 as D (6 bases). This CDR3 contains 15 residues. In germline, CDR1 is SNHLY, CDR2 FYNNEI. The V gene lost 7 bases and the J gene lost 4 bases, with 17 bases spanning the gap. In nucleotides, the CDR3 is TGTGCCAGCAAAGTGGCTAGCGCAGTTTACAATGAGCAGTTCTTC. Translation: CASKVASAVYNEQFF.

The rearrangement links TRBV10-3 to TRBJ2-7; 13 bases are a match to TRBD2. The CDR3 loop spans 20 amino acids. CDR1 is ENHRY and CDR2 is SYGVKD in the germline V gene. Trimming at V came to 4 bases and at J to 3 bases, leaving 18 bases not matched to a gene. The CDR3 sequence: CAISVFAQGDRLAGGYEQYF. In nucleotides, the CDR3 is TGTGCCATCAGTGTTTTTGCCCAGGGAGACCGACTAGCGGGAGGCTACGAGCAGTACTTC.

The chain couples TRBV5-6 to TRBJ2-3; no clear D gene. Germline V gene data show CDR1 as SGHDT and CDR2 as YYEEEE. There are 14 residues in the CDR3. V lost 0 bases and J lost 2, with 7 bases in between. The CDR3 reads CASSLAGTTDTQYF. The CDR3 DNA reads as TGTGCCAGCAGCTTGGCAGGCACCACAGATACGCAGTATTTT.

The J gene is TRBJ1-6, the V gene TRBV4-2; 10 bases match TRBD1. This CDR3 contains 15 residues. Germline CDR1 is LGHNA and CDR2 is YNFKEQ. V trimming: 3 bases; J trimming: 6 bases; junction bases outside the gene matches: 2. CDR3 sequence (DNA): TGTGCCAGCAGCCAGGGGACAGGGGCTAATTCACCCCTCCACTTT. It specifies CASSQGTGANSPLHF.

This sequence joins TRBV29-1 and TRBJ1-6; no clear D gene. The CDR3 contains 13 residues. Germline V lookup: CDR1 SQVTM, CDR2 ANQGSEA. Trimming took 6 bases from V and 7 from J, leaving 13 bases between them. Written as DNA, the CDR3 is TGCAGCGTCGGGGTGGGCGGCAATTCACCCCTCCACTTT. Translated, it gives CSVGVGGNSPLHF.

For the CDR3, the DNA is TGCGCCAGCAGCTCCGCTAGCGGGTCAGATACGCAGTATTTT. Protein: CASSSASGSDTQYF. The chain has TRBV5-1 and TRBJ2-3; 8 bases align to TRBD2. CDR1 and CDR2 from the germline V gene are SGHRS and YFSETQ. The CDR3 is made up of 14 amino acids. Losses at the gene ends were 3 bases for V and 4 bases for J; bases not matched to a gene: 4.

This chain's CDR3 is CASSYWTGGTEAFF. The DNA for the CDR3 is TGTGCCAGCAGTTACTGGACAGGGGGCACTGAAGCTTTCTTT. The chain links TRBV6-5 to TRBJ1-1; 10 bases line up with TRBD1. Trimming cost V 1 base and J 4 bases; bases outside gene matches: 0. CDR1 is MNHEY and CDR2 is SVGAGI in the germline V gene. The CDR3 is made up of 14 amino acids.

The rearrangement links TRBV19 to TRBJ1-5; perhaps TRBD1 as D (5 bases). The germline gives CDR1 LNHDA, CDR2 SQIVND (reference sequence). The CDR3 is made up of 15 amino acids. V lost 5 bases and J lost 0, with 11 bases in between. This chain's CDR3 is CASSPAQGSNQPQHF. For the CDR3, the DNA is TGTGCCAGTAGTCCCGCCCAGGGTAGCAATCAGCCCCAGCATTTT.

The rearrangement uses TRBV18 and TRBJ2-3; maybe TRBD2 (5 bases). In germline, CDR1 is KGHSH, CDR2 LQKENI. The V and J ends lost 3 bases and 0 bases respectively, with 13 bases between them. The CDR3 length is 16 residues. The CDR3 nucleotides read TGTGCCAGCTCACCCAACCTTGGAGGTAGCACAGATACGCAGTATTTT. Translation gives CASSPNLGGSTDTQYF.

The chain joins TRBV6-1 to TRBJ2-3; possible D gene TRBD2, 5 bases. Germline V lookup: CDR1 MNHNS, CDR2 SASEGT. V was pared by 2 bases and J by 4 bases, with 13 bases between. CDR3 length equals 15 residues. The CDR3 sequence: CASSEFRRRADTQYF. In nucleotides, the CDR3 is TGTGCCAGCAGTGAATTTAGGAGGAGAGCAGATACGCAGTATTTT.

The chain combines TRBV7-9 with TRBJ2-7, with 8 bases identical to TRBD1. The CDR3 loop spans 14 amino acids. Trimming took 3 bases from V and 5 from J; bases not matched to a gene: 6. Germline values: CDR1 SEHNR, CDR2 FQNEAQ (reference sequence). CDR3 protein: CASSFGQGSHEQYF. CDR3 DNA sequence: TGTGCCAGCAGCTTCGGACAGGGTTCCCACGAGCAGTACTTC.

CDR3 region: CASSEGTGGGEKLFF. The CDR3, as DNA: TGTGCCAGCAGTGAGGGGACAGGGGGCGGTGAAAAACTGTTTTTT. This chain connects TRBV6-1 to TRBJ1-4; 12 bases align to TRBD1. Looked up from germline, CDR1 is MNHNS and CDR2 is SASEGT. The CDR3 spans 15 residues. V was clipped by 3 bases and J by 7 bases; unmatched bases: 3.